The 13 T cell receptor beta chains below come from one sample, sequenced in a study of T cells after yellow fever vaccination. TCRdb processed the 5' RACE reads anew with MiXCR; each CDR3 protein has one entry. The repertoire holds 200,000 to 300,000 distinct CDR3 sequences, approximately 3.6% seen once, with around 19% in the top ten. The sequences come from PBMCs, collected 15 days after the yellow fever booster vaccination. The receptors were gathered from a man aged 18 to 29 who received the YFV17D yellow fever vaccine.

This clonotype was recorded at least ten times. This sequence joins TRBV24-1 and TRBJ1-2, with 7 bases lining up with TRBD1. CDR3 length equals 13 residues. The germline V gene has CDR1 KGHDR and CDR2 SFDVKD. With 7 bases clipped from V and 2 bases from J, the junction kept 3 bases outside the gene matches. CDR3 sequence reads: CATSQGGNYGYTF. CDR3 sequence (DNA): TGTGCCACCAGCCAGGGGGGGAACTATGGCTACACCTTC.

This clonotype was seen ten or more times. One end of the junction does not line up with germline, which may come from a read error. V is TRBV19 and J is TRBJ1-1; D unresolved. The CDR3 extends over 8 amino acids. Germline V gives CDR1 LNHDA, CDR2 SQIVND (reference sequence). CDR3 DNA sequence: TGTGCCATAGCGACTGATTACTTT. It specifies CAIATDYF.

Ten or more counts support this clonotype. This sequence joins TRBV6-5 and TRBJ2-6, with D tentatively TRBD2 (5 bases). Germline assignment: CDR1 MNHEY and CDR2 SVGAGI. With 0 bases removed from V and 3 bases from J, the gap between germline ends came to 9 bases. This CDR3 contains 16 residues. The CDR3 DNA reads as TGTGCCAGCAGTTACTCACGGGGAGATGGGGCCAACGTCCTGACTTTC. Residues: CASSYSRGDGANVLTF.

This clonotype was counted many times. The chain combines TRBV4-3 with TRBJ2-3; D is ambiguous. CDR1 and CDR2 (germline): LGHNA, YSLEER. Between the trimmed V and J ends, which lost 1 base and 2 bases, there was a span of 7 bases. This CDR3 is built from 14 residues. The CDR3 sequence: CASSQVPATDTQYF. The CDR3 DNA reads TGCGCCAGCAGCCAAGTCCCAGCCACAGATACGCAGTATTTT.

Ten or more counts support this clonotype. The chain carries TRBV5-1 and TRBJ2-1; no reliable D call. The germline V gene encodes CDR1 SGHRS and CDR2 YFSETQ. The CDR3 consists of 16 residues. V was trimmed by 4 bases and J by 6 bases, leaving 20 bases between them. CDR3 nucleotides: TGCGCCAGCAGCCCCCGGGCGGACCCTACGGCCAATGAGCAGTTCTTC. Translation gives CASSPRADPTANEQFF.

At least ten counts were recorded for this clonotype. The gene calls are TRBV2 and TRBJ1-2; D is unresolved. V was trimmed by 2 bases and J by 5 bases, leaving 9 bases between them. CDR3 length equals 13 residues. Germline V CDR1 and CDR2: SNHLY, FYNNEI. In DNA form, the CDR3 reads TGTGCCAGCAGTGAAACGAGACGGTATGGCTACACCTTC. Translated, it gives CASSETRRYGYTF.

This clonotype has a count of ten or more. The genes are TRBV12-3 or TRBV12-4 and TRBJ2-7; D unresolved. The CDR3 runs to 17 residues. V was pared by 5 bases and J by 4 bases, with 24 bases between. CDR3 in amino acids: CASSPLTVPADFYEQYV. As DNA, the CDR3 is TGTGCCAGCAGTCCCTTGACGGTTCCCGCCGACTTTTACGAGCAGTACGTC.

This clonotype was picked up many times. V usage is TRBV5-1 and J usage is TRBJ2-7, with 7 bases aligning to TRBD2. The V segment lost 4 bases and the J segment 11 bases; nucleotides outside the gene matches: 9. The germline gives CDR1 SGHRS, CDR2 YFSETQ. The CDR3 contains 12 residues. Here the CDR3 reads CASSPPDGGKYF. The DNA for the CDR3 is TGCGCCAGCAGCCCCCCCGACGGGGGGAAGTACTTC.

In its sample, this clonotype was seen many times. The chain employs TRBV6-5 and TRBJ2-3; 11 bases fit TRBD1. CDR3 length: 15 residues. With V trimmed by 6 bases and J by 4 bases, 6 bases remained unmatched. Germline V gene sequence: CDR1 MNHEY, CDR2 SVGAGI. CDR3 bases: TGTGCCAGCAGCCCAAGGGACAGGGGGTCAGATACGCAGTATTTT. Amino acid sequence: CASSPRDRGSDTQYF.

Ten or more counts support this clonotype. V usage is TRBV27 and J usage is TRBJ2-7; 9 nucleotides match TRBD2. Germline lookup yields CDR1 MNHEY and CDR2 SMNVEV (reference sequence). The CDR3 is 15 residues long. The junction had 12 bases not matched to a gene; V was cut back by 5 bases and J by 7 bases. The CDR3 region is CASSGERGDSLEQYF. The CDR3, as DNA: TGTGCCAGCAGTGGAGAGCGGGGGGATTCATTGGAGCAGTACTTC.

At least ten counts were recorded for this clonotype. This chain uses TRBV7-9 with TRBJ1-4; D not certain. V was shortened by 5 bases and J by 8 bases, with 18 bases between the two germline ends. CDR1 and CDR2 (germline): SEHNR, FQNEAQ (reference sequence). CDR3 size: 15 residues. CDR3 nucleotides: TGTGCCAGCAGCCCGGGCCTCGTCGGGAGGGAAAAACTGTTTTTT. This codes for CASSPGLVGREKLFF.

This clonotype was counted many times. This chain uses TRBV7-2 with TRBJ2-5; the match to TRBD2 covers 7 bases. J was trimmed by 1 base and V by 4 bases; bases with no gene match: 3. The CDR3 consists of 14 residues. Germline V gene lookup returns CDR1 SGHTA and CDR2 FQGNSA. CDR3 coding DNA: TGTGCCAGCAGCTCAGCGGGGACCCAAGAGACCCAGTACTTC. It is translated as CASSSAGTQETQYF.

Ten or more counts support this clonotype. The J gene is TRBJ2-1, the V gene TRBV19, with 9 bases lining up with TRBD1. Per the germline V gene, CDR1 is LNHDA and CDR2 is SQIVND (reference sequence). This CDR3 comprises 16 residues. Unmatched junction bases numbered 11, after V lost 5 bases and J lost 6 bases. CDR3 residues: CASSGVWDRAFNEQFF. Here the CDR3 DNA reads TGTGCCAGTAGTGGGGTCTGGGACAGGGCTTTCAATGAGCAGTTCTTC.